This TCR beta chain was retrieved from a study of cytomegalovirus exposure and HLA in healthy donors. The length of the CDR3 is 14 residues. V lost 6 bases, J lost 5 bases, and 8 bases stayed unmatched. Germline V gene sequence: CDR1 MNHEY, CDR2 SVGAGI. A multiplex PCR was run with 60 Vbeta primers and 13 Jbeta primers. Generated by immunoSEQ multiplex PCR, the TCRdb table keeps only in-frame clones and is missing some. This sample's clone table lists 100,000 to 150,000 clones. Points from the study as a whole: CMV serostatus was the only recorded immune exposure for donors. Prediction of most subjects' HLA-A and HLA-B alleles by TCR beta sequences was reportedly accurate.

Comments on this clone: Its antigen is currently unknown.

Healthy bone marrow donors made up the donor group. The V call is TRBV6-5, the J call TRBJ1-1; 8 nucleotides agree with TRBD1. The receptor was derived from a man aged 18 to 35 in good health and CMV-seronegative. The source material was PBMCs. DNA of the CDR3: TGTGCCAGCAGACCAGGACAGGGTAGGACTGAAGCTTTCTTT. This gives the protein CASRPGQGRTEAFF.